These 6 T cell receptor beta chains were sequenced from one sample in a study of shared clonotypes between healthy human individuals. Naive CD8 cells were CD45RO-negative, positively selected for CCR7, excluding terminally differentiated effector memory CD45RA+ cells. TCRdb's copy holds only in-frame clones and misses some; the assay was immunoSEQ multiplex PCR. This sample has around 1.9 million clones, with around 93% found just once. The source material was naive CD8+ T cells from PBMCs. The source of these receptors is a man between 18 and 29 years old in good health. Some clones in this sample may be carry-over from other donors' samples.

The V and J genes are TRBV13 and TRBJ2-3; perhaps TRBD1 as D (6 bases). The CDR3 covers 14 residues. Germline loops: CDR1 PRHDT, CDR2 FYEKMQ (reference sequence). The V end was cut by 5 bases, the J end by 2 bases, with 11 bases between. CDR3 sequence reads: CASSQDSLTDTQYF. The CDR3 bases are TGTGCCAGCAGCCAGGACAGCCTCACAGATACGCAGTATTTT.

V is TRBV6-6 and J is TRBJ1-2, with a weak D call TRBD1 (5 bases). V was trimmed by 6 bases and J by 5 bases, leaving 13 bases between them. The CDR3 has 13 residues. Germline values: CDR1 MNHNY, CDR2 SVGAGI (reference sequence). CDR3 amino acids: CASSGTFDYGYTF. The CDR3 region has the DNA TGTGCCAGCAGCGGGACTTTTGATTATGGCTACACCTTC.

The gene calls are TRBV5-1 and TRBJ2-5; 10 bases map to TRBD2. Looked up from germline, CDR1 is SGHRS and CDR2 is YFSETQ. V trimming: 4 bases; J trimming: 1 base; junction bases outside the gene matches: 7. The CDR3 loop spans 16 amino acids. The CDR3 DNA follows: TGCGCCAGCAGCGGTCTAGCGGGGGTTCCCCAAGAGACCCAGTACTTC. It is translated as CASSGLAGVPQETQYF.

J is TRBJ1-2 and V is TRBV7-9, with unresolved D. V dropped 0 bases and J dropped 4 bases, with 9 bases sitting between them. CDR1 and CDR2 from the germline V gene are SEHNR and FQNEAQ (reference sequence). This CDR3 has 14 amino acids. The CDR3 is CASSLAFEAYGYTF. CDR3 nucleotide sequence: TGTGCCAGCAGCTTAGCCTTTGAGGCCTATGGCTACACCTTC.

This clone was recorded only once. This chain uses TRBV5-1 with TRBJ2-7; 7 bases map to TRBD1. V dropped 5 bases and J dropped 0; count of bases not matched to a gene: 5. From germline, CDR1 is SGHRS and CDR2 YFSETQ. This CDR3 has 14 residues. The CDR3, as DNA: TGCGCCAGCAGAACGGACAGGAACTCCTACGAGCAGTACTTC. As protein: CASRTDRNSYEQYF.

This clone is a singleton in its sample. The chain joins TRBV14 to TRBJ2-7; D gene uncertain. Germline V gene lookup returns CDR1 SGHDN and CDR2 FVKESK. V was pared by 1 base and J by 3 bases, with 7 bases between. The CDR3 is made up of 13 amino acids. Here the CDR3 DNA reads TGTGCCAGCAGCCAAGGGTTGGGCTACGAGCAGTACTTC. Amino acid sequence: CASSQGLGYEQYF.